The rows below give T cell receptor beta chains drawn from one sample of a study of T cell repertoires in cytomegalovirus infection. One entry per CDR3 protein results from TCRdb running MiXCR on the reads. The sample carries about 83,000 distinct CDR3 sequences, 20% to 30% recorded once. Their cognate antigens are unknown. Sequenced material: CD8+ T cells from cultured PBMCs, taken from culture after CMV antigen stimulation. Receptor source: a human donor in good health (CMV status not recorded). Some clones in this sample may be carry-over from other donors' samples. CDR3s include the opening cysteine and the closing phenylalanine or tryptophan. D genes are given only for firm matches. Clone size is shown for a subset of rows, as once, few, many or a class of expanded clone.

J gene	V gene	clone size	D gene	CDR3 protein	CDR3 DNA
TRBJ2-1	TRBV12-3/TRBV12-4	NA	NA	CAVSTYNEQFF	TGTGCCGTAAGTACCTACAATGAGCAGTTCTTC
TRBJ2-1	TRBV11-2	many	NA	CASSTDWGRTNEQFF	TGTGCCAGCAGCACAGATTGGGGGCGTACAAATGAGCAGTTCTTC
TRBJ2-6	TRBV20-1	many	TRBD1	CSATGQNDGTGVVSGANVLTF	TGCAGTGCTACCGGACAAAACGACGGGACAGGGGTTGTGTCTGGGGCCAACGTCCTGACTTTC
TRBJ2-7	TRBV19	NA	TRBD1	CASTLTGSSYEQYF	TGTGCCAGTACTCTGACAGGGAGCTCCTACGAGCAGTACTTC
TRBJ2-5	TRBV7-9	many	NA	CASSLRNQETQYF	TGTGCCAGCAGCTTACGGAATCAAGAGACCCAGTACTTC
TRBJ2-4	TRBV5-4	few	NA	CASSSWDFADQYF	TGTGCCAGCAGCTCCTGGGACTTCGCGGATCAGTACTTC
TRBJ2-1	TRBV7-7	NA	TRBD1	CASSQDRSNEQFF	TGTGCTAGCAGTCAGGACAGGTCCAATGAGCAGTTCTTC
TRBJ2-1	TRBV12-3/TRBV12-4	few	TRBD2	CASSGGGVRTSDYNEQFF	TGTGCCAGCAGCGGCGGGGGGGTTCGGACTAGCGACTACAATGAGCAGTTCTTC
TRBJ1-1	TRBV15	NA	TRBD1	CATSSNRGREPNTEAFF	TGTGCCACCAGCAGTAACAGGGGGCGCGAACCGAACACTGAAGCTTTCTTT
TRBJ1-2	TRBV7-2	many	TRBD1	CASSLTGWYGYTF	TGTGCCAGCAGCTTGACAGGGTGGTATGGCTACACCTTC
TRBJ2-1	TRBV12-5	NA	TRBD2	CASGFGGAHNEQFF	TGTGCTAGTGGTTTCGGGGGGGCCCACAATGAGCAGTTCTTC
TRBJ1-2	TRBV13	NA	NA	CASMDRANYGYTF	TGTGCCAGCATGGACAGAGCTAACTATGGCTACACCTTC
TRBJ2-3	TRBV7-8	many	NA	CASSDKVAGYNADTQYF	TGTGCCAGCAGCGATAAGGTTGCGGGATATAATGCAGATACGCAGTATTTT
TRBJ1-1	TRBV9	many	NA	CASSGGSTEAFF	TGTGCCAGCAGCGGGGGAAGCACTGAAGCTTTCTTT
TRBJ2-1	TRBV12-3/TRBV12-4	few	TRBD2	CASSLRREVSYNEQFF	TGTGCCAGCAGTTTAAGGCGGGAGGTTTCCTACAATGAGCAGTTCTTC
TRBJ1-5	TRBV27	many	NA	CASSLEGLRNQPQHF	TGTGCCAGCAGTTTAGAGGGTTTGCGCAATCAGCCCCAGCATTTT
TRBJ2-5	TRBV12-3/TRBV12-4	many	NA	CASSPGLKQETQYF	TGTGCCAGCAGTCCAGGACTGAAACAAGAGACCCAGTACTTC
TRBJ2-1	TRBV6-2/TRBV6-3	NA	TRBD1	CASRTTGDEQFF	TGTGCCAGCAGAACCACAGGGGACGAGCAGTTCTTC
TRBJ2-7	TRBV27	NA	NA	CASSQDTAYEQYF	TGTGCCAGCAGTCAGGACACTGCCTACGAGCAGTACTTC
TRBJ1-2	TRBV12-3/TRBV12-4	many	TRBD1	CASTPGTADYGYTF	TGTGCCAGCACCCCCGGGACAGCCGACTATGGCTACACCTTC
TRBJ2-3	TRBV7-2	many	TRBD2	CASSGGAWGDTQYF	TGTGCCAGTAGCGGGGGGGCCTGGGGGGATACGCAGTATTTT
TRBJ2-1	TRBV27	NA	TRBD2	CASSSSSGGSSYNEQFF	TGTGCCAGCAGTTCGTCTAGCGGGGGGAGCTCCTACAATGAGCAGTTCTTC
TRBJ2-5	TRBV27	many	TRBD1	CASSVDREGETQYF	TGTGCCAGCAGTGTAGACAGGGAAGGAGAGACCCAGTACTTC
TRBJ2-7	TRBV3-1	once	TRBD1	CASSQLPGQGLSGSYEQYF	TGTGCCAGCAGCCAACTACCGGGACAGGGACTCAGCGGGTCCTACGAGCAGTACTTC
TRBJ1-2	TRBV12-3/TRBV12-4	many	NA	CASSPGPANGYTF	TGTGCCAGCAGTCCCGGTCCCGCAAATGGCTACACCTTC
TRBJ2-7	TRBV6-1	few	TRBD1	CASGTGAIFPYEQYF	TGTGCCAGTGGGACAGGGGCTATCTTCCCCTACGAGCAGTACTTC
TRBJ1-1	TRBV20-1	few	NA	CSARGTLGTEAFF	TGCAGTGCCAGAGGTACACTGGGGACTGAAGCTTTCTTT